This section outlines one T cell receptor beta chain sequence together with its context. The sample is drawn from a study of shared clonotypes between healthy human individuals. The data were produced by immunoSEQ multiplex PCR, yet TCRdb's version contains in-frame clones alone and is incomplete. The profile covers 950,000 to 1,200,000 clones, with roughly 80% appearing a single time and 0.7% to 0.95% taken by the ten largest. V shed 4 bases and J shed 4 bases, with 18 bases lying between them. This CDR3 is built from 15 residues. The germline V gene has CDR1 SGHRS and CDR2 YFSETQ. The chain employs TRBV5-1 and TRBJ2-7; no firm D call. Sequencing used memory CD4+ T cells from PBMCs. Subset specified: CD45RA-negative fraction. This TCR derives from a man younger than 30 in good health. Some clones in this sample may be carry-over from other donors' samples. This chain's CDR3 is CASSPRRPSFYEQYF. The CDR3 DNA sequence: TGCGCCAGCAGCCCGCGAAGACCCTCGTTTTACGAGCAGTACTTC. Together with reference TRBV5-1 and TRBJ2-7, the CDR3 gives the full variable domain: KAGVTQTPRYLIKTRGQQVTLSCSPISGHRSVSWYQQTPGQGLQFLFEYFSETQRNKGNFPGRFSGRQFSNSRSEMNVSTLELGDSALYLCASSPRRPSFYEQYFGPGTRLTVT.